A single sample is the source of the 20 T cell receptor beta chains below, sequenced in a study of T cell therapy after organ transplantation. Time point described: 20-29 weeks after completion of therapy. Antigens for these TCRs are unknown. Clones were sequenced by immunoSEQ multiplex PCR, and TCRdb holds only the in-frame ones, with some missing. The sample contains roughly 20,000 clones, about four fifths of which appear only once. This specimen was CD8+ T cells from blood, taken after autologous CMV-specific T cell therapy. The receptor source for this set is a human patient who had received a solid organ transplant and had CMV disease. Some T cells could come from the graft donor.

The chain carries TRBV11-1 and TRBJ1-1; no clear D gene. V was clipped by 0 bases and J by 0 bases, with 8 bases between them. There are 15 residues in the CDR3. CDR1 SGHAT and CDR2 FQDESV come from the germline V gene (reference sequence). CDR3 loop: CASSLAGRLNTEAFF. The CDR3, as DNA: TGTGCCAGCAGCTTAGCGGGCAGATTGAACACTGAAGCTTTCTTT.

In DNA form, the CDR3 reads TGCGCCAGCAGCCATGGGACAGGGAACAATCAGCCCCAGCATTTT. Amino acids: CASSHGTGNNQPQHF. V gene TRBV4-3 combines with J gene TRBJ1-5; 9 bases match TRBD1. CDR1 LGHNA and CDR2 YSLEER come from the germline V gene. CDR3 size: 15 residues. V was pared by 3 bases and J by 3 bases, with 3 bases of the junction left unmatched.

Only one count was recorded for this clone. V usage is TRBV5-4 and J usage is TRBJ2-6; no reliable D call. The CDR3 is 13 residues long. Trimming took 6 bases from V and 4 from J, leaving 8 bases between them. Germline CDR1 SGHNT, CDR2 YYREEE (reference sequence). The DNA of the CDR3 is TGTGCCAGCACCTCATGGGGGGCCAACGTCCTGACTTTC. It translates to CASTSWGANVLTF.

The chain employs TRBV13 and TRBJ2-7, with D perhaps matching TRBD2 (5 bases). Trimming cost V 1 base and J 2 bases, with 9 bases left between them. The germline V gene has CDR1 PRHDT and CDR2 FYEKMQ (reference sequence). CDR3 size: 14 residues. CDR3 residues: CASSLALGPYEQYF. DNA for the CDR3: TGTGCCAGCAGCTTAGCACTAGGTCCCTACGAGCAGTACTTC.

The rearrangement links TRBV10-3 to TRBJ2-7; D is possibly TRBD2 (6 bases). The CDR3 consists of 14 residues. Germline CDR1 and CDR2: ENHRY and SYGVKD. V shed 0 bases and J shed 2 bases, with 8 bases lying between them. The CDR3 spells CAISESWGAYEQYF. CDR3 coding DNA: TGTGCCATCAGTGAGTCGTGGGGGGCCTACGAGCAGTACTTC.

This chain connects TRBV7-8 to TRBJ2-7, with 9 bases identical to TRBD2. The CDR3 is 16 residues long. CDR1 and CDR2 (germline): SGHVS, FQNEAQ. The junction had 15 bases not matched to a gene; V was cut back by 7 bases and J by 5 bases. The CDR3 spells CASTHPASGKMDEQYF. CDR3 sequence (DNA): TGTGCCAGCACCCATCCAGCTAGCGGGAAAATGGACGAGCAGTACTTC.

The chain has TRBV5-4 and TRBJ2-3; D call uncertain. The CDR3 extends over 16 amino acids. V was trimmed by 3 bases and J by 4 bases, leaving 18 bases between them. Germline loops: CDR1 SGHNT, CDR2 YYREEE (reference sequence). In DNA, the CDR3 is TGTGCCAGCAGCTCCCTCGGAGAAAATATTGCAGATACGCAGTATTTT. Protein: CASSSLGENIADTQYF.

The chain carries TRBV5-6 and TRBJ1-1, with 7 nucleotides matching TRBD1. Germline CDR1 is SGHDT and CDR2 is YYEEEE. With 4 bases clipped from V and 6 bases from J, the junction kept 6 bases outside the gene matches. The CDR3 is 13 residues long. The CDR3 protein is CASSPTGMPEAFF. In DNA form, the CDR3 reads TGTGCCAGCAGCCCGACAGGGATGCCTGAAGCTTTCTTT.

V and J are TRBV19 and TRBJ2-7, with 10 bases lining up with TRBD2. V shed 9 bases and J 5 bases; nucleotides not matched to a gene: 13. From germline, CDR1 is LNHDA and CDR2 SQIVND (reference sequence). CDR3 length: 15 residues. The CDR3 bases are TGTGCCAGCCGCCCGGCGCTAGCGGGAGTCAACGAGCAGTACTTC. This sequence encodes CASRPALAGVNEQYF.

The chain carries TRBV4-3 and TRBJ2-2; 9 bases align to TRBD1. This CDR3 has 14 residues. V lost 5 bases, J lost 7 bases, and 5 bases stayed unmatched. Germline lookup yields CDR1 LGHNA and CDR2 YSLEER. In DNA form, the CDR3 reads TGCGCCAGCAGCTACGACAGGGGGGTCGGGGAGCTGTTTTTT. It yields the protein CASSYDRGVGELFF.

The J gene is TRBJ2-7, the V gene TRBV5-1, with 11 bases fitting TRBD1. V was pared by 2 bases and J by 4 bases, with 2 bases of the junction left unmatched. The CDR3 runs to 14 residues. Germline V CDR1 and CDR2: SGHRS, YFSETQ. Here the CDR3 DNA reads TGCGCCAGCAGCTTCGGGACAGGGGGTTACGAGCAGTACTTC. Residues: CASSFGTGGYEQYF.

This clone was observed a single time. The chain couples TRBV27 to TRBJ2-7; D may be TRBD2 (6 bases). This CDR3 is built from 13 residues. CDR1 is MNHEY, CDR2 SMNVEV, per germline (reference sequence). V lost 8 bases and J 2 bases, leaving 13 bases between the germline ends. This CDR3 is CASGSGSPYEQYF. CDR3 bases: TGTGCCAGCGGAAGCGGGTCCCCCTACGAGCAGTACTTC.

The gene calls are TRBV25-1 and TRBJ1-2; no definite D call. Germline V gene data show CDR1 as MGHDK and CDR2 as SYGVNS. The V and J ends lost 4 bases and 2 bases respectively, with 8 bases between them. The CDR3 totals 13 residues. CDR3 coding DNA: TGTGCCAGCAGTGTGGCCCTAAACTATGGCTACACCTTC. Translation: CASSVALNYGYTF.

The chain is built from TRBV10-3 and TRBJ2-2; no firm D call. The CDR3 length is 16 residues. V was shortened by 2 bases and J by 5 bases, with 15 bases between the two germline ends. From germline, CDR1 is ENHRY and CDR2 SYGVKD. For the CDR3, the DNA is TGTGCCATCAGTGAGCCGGCATTAGAAAAGACCGGGGAGCTGTTTTTT. It codes for CAISEPALEKTGELFF.

The chain is built from TRBV9 and TRBJ2-1, with 11 nucleotides matching TRBD2. V lost 4 bases and J lost 4; bases outside the gene matches: 7. This CDR3 comprises 16 residues. Germline CDR1 SGDLS, CDR2 YYNGEE. The CDR3 bases are TGTGCCAGCAGCCCCCAGACTAGCGGGAAATACAATGAGCAGTTCTTC. Translated: CASSPQTSGKYNEQFF.

This clone appeared a single time. The chain uses TRBV4-1 and TRBJ2-1, with 8 bases lining up with TRBD2. With 1 base clipped from V and 4 bases from J, the junction kept 3 bases outside the gene matches. The CDR3 runs to 15 residues. Germline assignment: CDR1 MGHRA and CDR2 YSYEKL. The CDR3 DNA follows: TGCGCCAGCAGCCAAGTCGGGGGGGATTACAATGAGCAGTTCTTC. Amino acids: CASSQVGGDYNEQFF.

The chain employs TRBV13 and TRBJ2-3; maybe TRBD2 (7 bases). The CDR3 length is 15 residues. V lost 7 bases and J 3 bases, leaving 17 bases between the germline ends. Germline V lookup: CDR1 PRHDT, CDR2 FYEKMQ (reference sequence). The CDR3 coding sequence is TGTGCCAGCACCGAGAGGGGGGGGAGAACAGATACGCAGTATTTT. Translating it yields CASTERGGRTDTQYF. Together with reference TRBV13 and TRBJ2-3, the CDR3 gives the full variable domain: AAGVIQSPRHLIKEKRETATLKCYPIPRHDTVYWYQQGPGQDPQFLISFYEKMQSDKGSIPDRFSAQQFSDYHSELNMSSLELGDSALYFCASTERGGRTDTQYFGPGTRLTVL.

V is TRBV7-9 and J is TRBJ1-2; 9 bases map to TRBD1. This CDR3 is built from 14 residues. V was clipped by 5 bases and J by 2 bases; unmatched bases: 3. Looked up from germline, CDR1 is SEHNR and CDR2 is FQNEAQ (reference sequence). CDR3 DNA sequence: TGTGCCAGCAGCGAAGGGACAGGGAACTATGGCTACACCTTC. Its translation: CASSEGTGNYGYTF.

The rearrangement joins TRBV25-1 to TRBJ1-1; weak D call: TRBD1 (5 bases). The CDR3 consists of 14 residues. Deletions cut 5 bases from V and 6 bases from J, with 16 bases between. From germline, CDR1 is MGHDK and CDR2 SYGVNS. As DNA, the CDR3 is TGTGCCAGCAGTTCCGGACAAGGACGATCTGAAGCTTTCTTT. The encoded protein is CASSSGQGRSEAFF.

V and J are TRBV6-1 and TRBJ2-5; 10 positions agree with TRBD2. The CDR3 totals 16 residues. Germline CDR1 and CDR2: MNHNS and SASEGT. After removal of 4 bases from V and 6 bases from J, the junction contained 11 bases not matched to a gene. CDR3 DNA sequence: TGTGCCAGCAGTGTAGGGGCTAGCGGGAGCGCAAAGACCCAGTACTTC. Protein sequence: CASSVGASGSAKTQYF.